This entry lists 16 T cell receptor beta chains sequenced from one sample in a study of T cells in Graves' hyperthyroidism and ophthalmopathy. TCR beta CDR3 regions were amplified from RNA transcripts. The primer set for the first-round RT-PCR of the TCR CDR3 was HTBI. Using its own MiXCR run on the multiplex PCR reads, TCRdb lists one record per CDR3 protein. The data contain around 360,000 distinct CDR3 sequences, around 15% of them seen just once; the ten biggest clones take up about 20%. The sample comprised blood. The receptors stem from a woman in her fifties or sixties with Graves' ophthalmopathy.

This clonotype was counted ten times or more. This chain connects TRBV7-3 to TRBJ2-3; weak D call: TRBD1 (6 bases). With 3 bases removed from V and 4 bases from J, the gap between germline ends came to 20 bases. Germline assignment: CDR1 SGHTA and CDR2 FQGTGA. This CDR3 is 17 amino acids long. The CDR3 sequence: CASSFHADRPGADTQYF. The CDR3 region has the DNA TGTGCCAGCAGCTTTCATGCCGACAGGCCAGGCGCAGATACGCAGTATTTT.

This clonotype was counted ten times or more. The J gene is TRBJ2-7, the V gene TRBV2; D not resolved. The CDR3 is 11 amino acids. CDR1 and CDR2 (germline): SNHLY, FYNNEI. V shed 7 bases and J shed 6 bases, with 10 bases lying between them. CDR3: CASNWGSEQYF. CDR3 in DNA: TGTGCCAGCAATTGGGGATCCGAGCAGTACTTC.

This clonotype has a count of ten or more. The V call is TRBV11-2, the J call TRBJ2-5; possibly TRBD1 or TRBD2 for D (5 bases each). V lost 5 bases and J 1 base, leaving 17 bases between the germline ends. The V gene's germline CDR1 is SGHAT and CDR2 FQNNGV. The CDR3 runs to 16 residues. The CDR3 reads CASSTLAPQAQETQYF. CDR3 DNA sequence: TGTGCCAGCAGCACGCTAGCCCCACAGGCCCAAGAGACCCAGTACTTC.

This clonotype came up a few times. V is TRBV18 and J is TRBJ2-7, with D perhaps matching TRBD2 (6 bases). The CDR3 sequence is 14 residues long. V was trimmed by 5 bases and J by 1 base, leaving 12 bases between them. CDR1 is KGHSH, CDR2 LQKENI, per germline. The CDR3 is CASSSIAESYEQYF. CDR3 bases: TGTGCCAGCTCATCGATAGCGGAATCCTACGAGCAGTACTTC.

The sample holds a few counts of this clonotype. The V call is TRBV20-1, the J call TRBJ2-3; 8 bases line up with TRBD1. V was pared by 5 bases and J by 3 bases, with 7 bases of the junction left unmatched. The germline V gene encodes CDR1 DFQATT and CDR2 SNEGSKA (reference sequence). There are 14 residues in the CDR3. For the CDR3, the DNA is TGCAGTGCTCCACCGGACAGGGAAACAGATACGCAGTATTTT. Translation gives CSAPPDRETDTQYF.

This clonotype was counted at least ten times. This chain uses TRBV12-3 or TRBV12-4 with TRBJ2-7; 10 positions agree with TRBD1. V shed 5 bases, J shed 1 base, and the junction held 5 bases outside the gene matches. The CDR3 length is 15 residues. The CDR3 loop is CASSTQGQGSYEQYF. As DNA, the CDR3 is TGTGCCAGCAGTACTCAGGGACAGGGGTCCTACGAGCAGTACTTC.

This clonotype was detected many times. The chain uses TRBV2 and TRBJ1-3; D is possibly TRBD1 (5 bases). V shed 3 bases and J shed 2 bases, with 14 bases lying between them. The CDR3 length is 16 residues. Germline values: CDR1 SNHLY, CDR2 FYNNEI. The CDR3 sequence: CASSEGQPATGNTIYF. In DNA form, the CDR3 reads TGTGCCAGCAGTGAGGGGCAGCCGGCTACTGGAAACACCATATATTTT. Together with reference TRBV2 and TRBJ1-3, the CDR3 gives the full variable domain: EPEVTQTPSHQVTQMGQEVILRCVPISNHLYFYWYRQILGQKVEFLVSFYNNEISEKSEIFDDQFSVERPDGSNFTLKIRSTKLEDSAMYFCASSEGQPATGNTIYFGEGSWLTVV.

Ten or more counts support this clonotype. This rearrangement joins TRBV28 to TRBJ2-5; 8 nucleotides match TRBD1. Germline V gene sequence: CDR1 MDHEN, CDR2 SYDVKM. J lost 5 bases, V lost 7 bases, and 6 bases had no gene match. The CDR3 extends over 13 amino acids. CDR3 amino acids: CASTATGAETQYF. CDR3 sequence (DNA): TGTGCCAGCACCGCGACAGGGGCCGAGACCCAGTACTTC.

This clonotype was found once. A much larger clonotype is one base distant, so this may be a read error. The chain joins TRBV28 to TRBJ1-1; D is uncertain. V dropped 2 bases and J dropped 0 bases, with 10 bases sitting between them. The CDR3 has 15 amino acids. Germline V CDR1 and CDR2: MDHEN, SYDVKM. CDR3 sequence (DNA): TGTGCCAGCAGTTTACGGCAGATAATGAACACTGAAGCTTTCTTT. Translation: CASSLRQIMNTEAFF.

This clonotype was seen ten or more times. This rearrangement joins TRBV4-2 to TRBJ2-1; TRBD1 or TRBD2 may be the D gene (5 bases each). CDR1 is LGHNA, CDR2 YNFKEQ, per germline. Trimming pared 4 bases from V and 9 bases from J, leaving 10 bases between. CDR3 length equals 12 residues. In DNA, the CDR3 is TGTGCCAGCAGCCCCGGGACCTCTGAGCAGTTCTTC. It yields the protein CASSPGTSEQFF.

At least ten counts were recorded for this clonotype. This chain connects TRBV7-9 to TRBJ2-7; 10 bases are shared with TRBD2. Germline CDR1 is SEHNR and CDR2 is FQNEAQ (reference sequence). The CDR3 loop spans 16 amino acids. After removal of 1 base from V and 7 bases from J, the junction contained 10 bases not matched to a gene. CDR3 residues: CASSLDRAGGPREQYF. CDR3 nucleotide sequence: TGTGCCAGCAGCTTAGACAGAGCGGGAGGGCCACGGGAGCAGTACTTC.

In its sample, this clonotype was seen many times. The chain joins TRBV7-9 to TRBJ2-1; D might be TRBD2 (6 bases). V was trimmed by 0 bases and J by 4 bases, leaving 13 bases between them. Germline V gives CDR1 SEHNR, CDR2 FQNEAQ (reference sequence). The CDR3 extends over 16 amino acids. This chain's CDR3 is CASSLAGGRGYNEQFF. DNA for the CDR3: TGTGCCAGCAGCTTAGCGGGGGGACGGGGATACAATGAGCAGTTCTTC.

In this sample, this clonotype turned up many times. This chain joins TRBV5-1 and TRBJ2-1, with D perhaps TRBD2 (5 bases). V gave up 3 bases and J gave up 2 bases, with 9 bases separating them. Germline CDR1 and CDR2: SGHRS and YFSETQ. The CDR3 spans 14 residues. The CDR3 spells CASSWYGAYNEQFF. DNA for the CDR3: TGCGCCAGCAGCTGGTACGGGGCCTACAATGAGCAGTTCTTC.

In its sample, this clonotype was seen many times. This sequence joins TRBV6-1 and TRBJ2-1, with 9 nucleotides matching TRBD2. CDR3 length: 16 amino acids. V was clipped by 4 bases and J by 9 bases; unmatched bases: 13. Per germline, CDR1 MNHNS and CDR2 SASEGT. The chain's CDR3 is CASSGREREAVGEQFF. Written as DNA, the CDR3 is TGTGCCAGCAGTGGGCGGGAGCGGGAGGCAGTCGGTGAGCAGTTCTTC.

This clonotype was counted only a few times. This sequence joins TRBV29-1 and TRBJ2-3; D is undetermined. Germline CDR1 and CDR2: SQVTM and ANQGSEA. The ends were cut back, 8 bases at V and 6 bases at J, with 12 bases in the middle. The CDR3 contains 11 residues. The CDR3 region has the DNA TGCAGCTTCGGGTTCGATGATACGCAGTATTTT. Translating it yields CSFGFDDTQYF.

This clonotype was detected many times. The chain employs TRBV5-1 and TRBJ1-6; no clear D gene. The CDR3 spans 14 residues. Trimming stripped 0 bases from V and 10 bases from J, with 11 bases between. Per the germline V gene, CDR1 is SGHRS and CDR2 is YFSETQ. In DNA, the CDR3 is TGCGCCAGCAGCTTGGCCAAAAGGGAGTCACCCCTCCACTTT. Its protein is CASSLAKRESPLHF.